This T cell receptor beta chain was captured by sequencing in a study of OX40 agonist ivuxolimab in advanced cancers. The wider study: Three patients, one with hepatocellular carcinoma and two with cutaneous melanoma, achieved partial responses.

Generated by immunoSEQ multiplex PCR, the TCRdb table keeps only in-frame clones and is missing some. The table shows some 73,000 clones, with roughly 86% occurring only once. V shed 5 bases and J shed 0 bases, with 11 bases lying between them. Germline assignment: CDR1 SGHNT and CDR2 YENEEA. There are 15 residues in the CDR3. The V and J genes are TRBV11-3 and TRBJ2-1; weak D call: TRBD2 (5 bases). This TCR derives from an adult with an advanced solid tumor such as melanoma, head and neck, liver or kidney cancer. The input for sequencing was CD4+ or CD8+ T cells sorted from blood, taken in a trial of the OX40 agonist ivuxolimab. DNA of the CDR3: TGTGCCAGCAGCCGAGGAGGCCCCTCCTACAATGAGCAGTTCTTC. Its translation is CASSRGGPSYNEQFF.